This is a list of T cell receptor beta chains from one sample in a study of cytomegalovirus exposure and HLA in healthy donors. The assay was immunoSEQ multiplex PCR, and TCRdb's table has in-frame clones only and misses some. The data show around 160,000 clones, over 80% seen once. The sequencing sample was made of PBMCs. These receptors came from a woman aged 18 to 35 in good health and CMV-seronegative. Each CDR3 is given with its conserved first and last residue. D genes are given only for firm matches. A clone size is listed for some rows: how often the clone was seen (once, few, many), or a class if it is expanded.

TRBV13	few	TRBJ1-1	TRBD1	CASSFGGFRGAFF	TGTGCCAGCAGCTTTGGGGGATTCAGGGGGGCTTTCTTT
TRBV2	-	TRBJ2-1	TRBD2	CASSVGGGNEQFF	TGTGCCAGCAGTGTCGGGGGGGGCAATGAGCAGTTCTTC
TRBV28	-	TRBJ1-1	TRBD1	CASSFPGDRGRWTEAFF	TGTGCCAGCAGTTTCCCCGGGGACAGGGGGCGATGGACTGAAGCTTTCTTT
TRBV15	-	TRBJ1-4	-	CATFGRGGAGEKLFF	TGTGCCACCTTTGGGCGAGGAGGGGCGGGGGAAAAACTGTTTTTT
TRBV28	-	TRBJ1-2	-	CASSYGGPNYGYTF	TGTGCCAGCTCCTACGGGGGACCTAACTATGGCTACACCTTC
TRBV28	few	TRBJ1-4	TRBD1	CASSTGVSDEKLFF	TGTGCCAGCAGTACAGGGGTATCAGATGAAAAACTGTTTTTT
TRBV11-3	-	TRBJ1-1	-	CASSLTRNTEAFF	TGTGCCAGCAGCTTAACCAGAAACACTGAAGCTTTCTTT
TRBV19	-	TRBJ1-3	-	CASTPGGTGNTIYF	TGTGCCAGTACCCCGGGGGGAACTGGAAACACCATATATTTT
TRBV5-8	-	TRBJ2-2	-	CASAGGELFF	TGTGCCAGCGCCGGCGGGGAGCTGTTTTTT
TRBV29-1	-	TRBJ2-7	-	CSVTDGSSYEQYF	TGCAGCGTAACTGACGGGAGCTCCTACGAGCAGTACTTC
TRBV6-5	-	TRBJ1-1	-	CASRKGGPNTEAFF	TGTGCCAGCAGAAAGGGAGGGCCGAACACTGAAGCTTTCTTT
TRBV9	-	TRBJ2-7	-	CASSVGLPTPYEQYF	TGTGCCAGCAGCGTAGGACTACCGACACCCTACGAGCAGTACTTC
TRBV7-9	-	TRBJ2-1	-	CASSLGQGGGEQFF	TGTGCCAGCAGCTTAGGCCAGGGAGGTGGTGAGCAGTTCTTC
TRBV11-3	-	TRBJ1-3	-	CASSLEGSATGNTIYF	TGTGCCAGCAGCTTGGAGGGTTCGGCAACTGGAAACACCATATATTTT
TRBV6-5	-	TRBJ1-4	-	CASTQGQGLGEKLFF	TGTGCCAGCACCCAAGGCCAGGGGCTGGGCGAAAAACTGTTTTTT
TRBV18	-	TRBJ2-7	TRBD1	CASSPSILVQGSLSGEQYF	TGTGCCAGCTCACCCAGCATACTCGTACAGGGGTCCCTCTCAGGAGAGCAGTACTTC
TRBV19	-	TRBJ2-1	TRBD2	CASSMGGNEQFF	TGTGCCAGTAGTATGGGGGGGAATGAGCAGTTCTTC
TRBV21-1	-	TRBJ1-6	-	CAAPPGTSYNSPLHF	TGTGCAGCCCCTCCCGGGACATCTTATAATTCACCCCTCCACTTT
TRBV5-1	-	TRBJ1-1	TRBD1	CASSVGQGAEAFF	TGCGCCAGCAGCGTGGGACAGGGGGCTGAAGCTTTCTTT
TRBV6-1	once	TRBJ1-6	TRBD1	CASRTGTVRSPLHF	TGTGCCAGCAGAACCGGGACAGTACGGTCACCCCTCCACTTT
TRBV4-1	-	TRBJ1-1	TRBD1	CASSQGLNRGWGAFF	TGCGCCAGCAGCCAGGGACTCAACAGGGGGTGGGGGGCTTTCTTT
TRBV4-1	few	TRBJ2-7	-	CASSHPVRSYEQYF	TGCGCCAGCAGCCATCCCGTGCGCTCCTACGAGCAGTACTTC
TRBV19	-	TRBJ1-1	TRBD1	CASSLGQGTEAFF	TGTGCCAGTAGTCTGGGACAGGGAACTGAAGCTTTCTTT
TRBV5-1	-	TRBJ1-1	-	CASRLVLRAGEAFF	TGCGCCAGCAGACTCGTATTGCGGGCGGGTGAAGCTTTCTTT
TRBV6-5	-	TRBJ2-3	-	CASSYHNRANTDTQYF	TGTGCCAGCAGTTACCATAACAGGGCCAACACAGATACGCAGTATTTT
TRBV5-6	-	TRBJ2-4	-	CASSLGQINIQYF	TGTGCCAGCAGCTTGGGACAGATAAACATTCAGTACTTC
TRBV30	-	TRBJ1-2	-	CAWRVSRGYTF	TGTGCCTGGAGGGTTTCACGGGGCTACACCTTC
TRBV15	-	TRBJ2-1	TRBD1	CATSSPWDRVEDEQFF	TGTGCCACCAGCAGTCCCTGGGACAGGGTTGAGGATGAGCAGTTCTTC
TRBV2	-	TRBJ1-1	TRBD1	CASSETGGARTEAFF	TGTGCCAGCAGTGAAACAGGGGGCGCGAGGACTGAAGCTTTCTTT
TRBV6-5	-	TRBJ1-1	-	CASTTENTEAFF	TGTGCCAGCACCACAGAGAACACTGAAGCTTTCTTT
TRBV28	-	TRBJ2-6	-	CASSLGGAGANVLTF	TGTGCCAGCAGTTTAGGTGGAGCTGGGGCCAACGTCCTGACTTTC
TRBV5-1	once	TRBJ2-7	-	CASSLRTGPTYEQYF	TGCGCCAGCAGCTTACGAACAGGGCCTACCTACGAGCAGTACTTC
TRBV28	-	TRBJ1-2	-	CASLGQLNYGYTF	TGTGCCAGCTTGGGACAACTTAACTATGGCTACACCTTC
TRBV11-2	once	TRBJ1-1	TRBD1	CASSPLTGGTEAFF	TGTGCCAGCAGCCCCCTGACAGGGGGGACTGAAGCTTTCTTT
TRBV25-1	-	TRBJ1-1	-	CASRGGREAFF	TGTGCCAGCAGGGGGGGAAGGGAAGCTTTCTTT
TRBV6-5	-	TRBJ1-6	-	CASSSSNSPLHF	TGTGCCAGCAGTTCCAGTAATTCACCCCTCCACTTT
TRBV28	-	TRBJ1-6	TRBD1	CASSEDRDRGLPLHF	TGTGCCAGCAGTGAAGACCGGGACAGGGGGTTGCCCCTCCACTTT
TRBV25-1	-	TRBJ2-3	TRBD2	CASSRGGAMGDTQYF	TGTGCCAGCAGTCGGGGGGGGGCCATGGGAGATACGCAGTATTTT
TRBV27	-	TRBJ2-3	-	CASSPTGIGTDTQYF	TGTGCCAGCAGCCCTACAGGGATTGGGACAGATACGCAGTATTTT
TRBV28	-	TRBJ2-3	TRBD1	CASSSPGDRSTDTQYF	TGTGCCAGCAGCTCTCCTGGGGACAGAAGCACAGATACGCAGTATTTT
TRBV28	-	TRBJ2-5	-	CASRRGDRAETQYF	TGTGCCAGCAGGCGGGGTGACAGGGCGGAGACCCAGTACTTC
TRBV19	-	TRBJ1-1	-	CASSIGRTGRTEAFF	TGTGCCAGTAGTATCGGGCGAACAGGGCGCACTGAAGCTTTCTTT
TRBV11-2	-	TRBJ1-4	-	CASSLRAGATNEKLFF	TGTGCCAGCAGCTTAAGGGCAGGGGCAACTAATGAAAAACTGTTTTTT
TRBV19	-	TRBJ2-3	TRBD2	CASALAGSTDTQYF	TGTGCCAGTGCACTAGCGGGGAGCACAGATACGCAGTATTTT
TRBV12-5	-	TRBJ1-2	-	CASGLILYGYTF	TGTGCTAGTGGTTTGATCCTCTATGGCTACACCTTC
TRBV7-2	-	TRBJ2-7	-	CASSLVAARGTSYEQYF	TGTGCCAGCAGCTTAGTTGCTGCCCGGGGGACGAGCTACGAGCAGTACTTC
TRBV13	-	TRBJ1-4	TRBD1	CASSSRQGAQKLFF	TGTGCCAGCAGCTCAAGACAGGGGGCCCAGAAACTGTTTTTT
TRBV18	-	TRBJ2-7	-	CASSPGWEESREQYF	TGTGCCAGCTCACCGGGTTGGGAGGAAAGTCGCGAGCAGTACTTC
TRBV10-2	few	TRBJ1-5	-	CASSRDSSNQPQHF	TGCGCCAGCAGCCGTGACAGTAGCAATCAGCCCCAGCATTTT
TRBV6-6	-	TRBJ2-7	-	CASCTEISYEQYF	TGTGCCAGCTGTACCGAGATCTCCTACGAGCAGTACTTC
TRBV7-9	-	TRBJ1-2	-	CSGNDIRGYTF	TGTTCCGGAAATGACATTAGGGGCTACACCTTC
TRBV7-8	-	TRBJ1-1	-	CASSLGAGNTEAFF	TGTGCCAGCAGCTTAGGGGCAGGGAACACTGAAGCTTTCTTT
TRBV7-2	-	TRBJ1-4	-	CASSQGTAIGGKLFF	TGTGCCAGCAGCCAAGGGACGGCGATCGGGGGAAAACTGTTTTTT
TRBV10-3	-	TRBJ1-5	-	CAISSGISGGQPQHF	TGTGCCATCAGCTCCGGGATCTCCGGCGGTCAGCCCCAGCATTTT
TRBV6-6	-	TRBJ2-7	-	CASSYTGSHEQYF	TGTGCCAGCAGTTATACAGGGTCCCACGAGCAGTACTTC
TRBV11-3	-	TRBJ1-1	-	CASSPEALTGRAFF	TGCGCCAGCAGCCCAGAAGCCCTCACAGGGAGAGCTTTCTTT
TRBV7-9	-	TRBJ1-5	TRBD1	CASSLAGTGRFNQPQHF	TGTGCCAGCAGCTTAGCGGGGACAGGGCGTTTCAATCAGCCCCAGCATTTT
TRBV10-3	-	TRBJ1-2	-	CAISEGSKKHGYTF	TGTGCCATCAGTGAAGGGAGCAAGAAACATGGCTACACCTTC
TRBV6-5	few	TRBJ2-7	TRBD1	CASSPDRGGSYEQYF	TGTGCCAGCAGCCCGGACAGGGGAGGCTCCTACGAGCAGTACTTC
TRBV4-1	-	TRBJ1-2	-	CASSQPLIRREDYGYTF	TGCGCCAGCAGCCAACCACTGATCAGGAGGGAAGACTATGGCTACACCTTC